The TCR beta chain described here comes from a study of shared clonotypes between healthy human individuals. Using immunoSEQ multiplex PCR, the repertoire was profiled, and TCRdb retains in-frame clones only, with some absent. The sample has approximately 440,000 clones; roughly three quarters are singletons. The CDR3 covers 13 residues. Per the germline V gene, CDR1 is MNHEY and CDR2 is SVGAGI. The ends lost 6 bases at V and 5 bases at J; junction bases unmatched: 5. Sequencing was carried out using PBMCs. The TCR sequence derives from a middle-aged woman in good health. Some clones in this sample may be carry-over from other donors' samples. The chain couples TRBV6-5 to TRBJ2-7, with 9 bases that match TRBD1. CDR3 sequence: CASRRQGVHEQYF. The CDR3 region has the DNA TGTGCCAGCAGGCGACAGGGGGTCCACGAGCAGTACTTC.